The clone carrying this T cell receptor (beta chain) occurred once. Antigen specificity is unknown. The PCR ran on 60 Vbeta and 13 Jbeta primers. The protocol was immunoSEQ multiplex PCR, while the TCRdb copy is restricted to in-frame clones and leaves out a portion. Of around 150,000 clones in the sample, over 75% were seen once. The data were taken from a study of cytomegalovirus exposure and HLA in healthy donors. At the time of sampling, donors were nominally healthy, though unrecorded immune exposures were likely. Whole-study findings and limits: The listing of 150 to 200 TCR beta chains classed them as cytomegalovirus-associated. For TCR beta chains, V- and J-gene trimming was later linked to a missense DCLRE1C variant.

The TCR sequence derives from a young man in good health. Source material: PBMCs.

The CDR3 nucleotides are TGCGCCAGCAGCATTGGAAAAAACAGAGTCTACGAGCAGTACTTC. It codes for CASSIGKNRVYEQYF. The V and J genes are TRBV4-1 and TRBJ2-7; D gene unclear. The CDR3 loop spans 15 amino acids. V was shortened by 5 bases and J by 3 bases, with 17 bases between the two germline ends. CDR1 is MGHRA, CDR2 YSYEKL, per germline.